Below are 13 T cell receptor beta chains sequenced from a single sample in a study of response to subunit inactivated influenza vaccine. TCRdb redid the calling of the RT-PCR reads with MiXCR, one entry per CDR3 protein. Here the sample spans 490,000 or so distinct CDR3 sequences, less than 8% being singletons. The sample here was PBMCs from blood, taken about 23 months after vaccination. The receptors were sampled from a man aged 45-69 years who received an inactivated influenza vaccine.

The chain joins TRBV20-1 to TRBJ1-5, with D perhaps matching TRBD1 (5 bases). This CDR3 has 17 residues. V lost 3 bases and J 2 bases, leaving 20 bases between the germline ends. Germline V CDR1 and CDR2: DFQATT, SNEGSKA (reference sequence). CDR3 amino acids: CSASTTEGQGGNQPQHF. CDR3 DNA sequence: TGCAGTGCTAGTACTACAGAAGGGCAGGGAGGCAATCAGCCCCAGCATTTT.

This clonotype occurred a few times. DNA of the CDR3: TGTGCCAGCAGTGCAGGGACGAATGAGCAGTTCTTC. Protein: CASSAGTNEQFF. The chain carries TRBV2 and TRBJ2-1; D possibly matches TRBD1 or TRBD2 (5 bases each). This CDR3 comprises 12 residues. V dropped 4 bases and J dropped 7 bases, with 8 bases sitting between them. Germline V CDR1 and CDR2: SNHLY, FYNNEI.

Many counts were recorded for this clonotype. Here the CDR3 reads CSVRVGVAVNTEAFF. The CDR3 DNA sequence: TGCAGCGTTCGGGTCGGTGTTGCCGTGAACACTGAAGCTTTCTTT. The chain recombines TRBV29-1 with TRBJ1-1; no clear D gene. Germline values: CDR1 SQVTM, CDR2 ANQGSEA. This CDR3 is 15 amino acids long. Trimming took 5 bases from V and 0 from J, leaving 16 bases between them.

The V gene is TRBV4-1, the J gene TRBJ2-1, with D unresolved. Germline V gene sequence: CDR1 MGHRA, CDR2 YSYEKL. The CDR3 runs 14 residues. Between the trimmed V and J ends, which lost 0 bases and 2 bases, there was a span of 5 bases. The CDR3 is CASSQEATYNEQFF. CDR3 sequence (DNA): TGCGCCAGCAGCCAAGAGGCTACCTACAATGAGCAGTTCTTC.

The J gene is TRBJ1-2, the V gene TRBV20-1; 8 bases fit TRBD1. This CDR3 contains 13 residues. After removal of 6 bases from V and 8 bases from J, the junction contained 11 bases not matched to a gene. Germline lookup yields CDR1 DFQATT and CDR2 SNEGSKA (reference sequence). CDR3 residues: CSARPGQVPGYTF. CDR3 coding DNA: TGCAGTGCACGGCCGGGACAGGTCCCGGGCTACACCTTC.

The table lists this clonotype with a few counts. The J gene is TRBJ2-7, the V gene TRBV5-6; a possible D gene is TRBD2 (7 bases). The V gene lost 10 bases and the J gene lost 4 bases, with 18 bases spanning the gap. Germline V gene data show CDR1 as SGHDT and CDR2 as YYEEEE. The CDR3 extends over 13 amino acids. CDR3 sequence: CARGGGRGYEQYF. CDR3 nucleotide sequence: TGTGCCCGCGGGGGCGGGAGAGGTTACGAGCAGTACTTC.

The chain is built from TRBV11-2 and TRBJ2-2; unclear D gene. The V gene's germline CDR1 is SGHAT and CDR2 FQNNGV. The ends were cut back, 0 bases at V and 6 bases at J, with 8 bases in the middle. This CDR3 has 14 residues. The CDR3 loop reads CASSLDREAGELFF. In DNA form, the CDR3 reads TGTGCCAGCAGCTTAGACCGAGAGGCCGGGGAGCTGTTTTTT.

This CDR3 reads CASSQENLGRAFF. In DNA form, the CDR3 reads TGTGCCAGCAGCCAAGAGAACCTCGGACGAGCTTTCTTT. The chain couples TRBV3-1 to TRBJ1-1; D remains ambiguous. This CDR3 is built from 13 residues. V was clipped by 0 bases and J by 10 bases, with 12 bases between them. The germline gives CDR1 LGHDT, CDR2 YNNKEL (reference sequence).

This clonotype was detected a few times. The chain combines TRBV7-9 with TRBJ1-3; tentatively, D is TRBD1 (6 bases). The CDR3 is made up of 17 amino acids. Germline V gene lookup returns CDR1 SEHNR and CDR2 FQNEAQ (reference sequence). Between the trimmed V and J ends, which lost 5 bases and 0 bases, there was a span of 17 bases. CDR3 in amino acids: CASSPPDRPYSGNTIYF. CDR3 DNA sequence: TGTGCCAGCAGCCCCCCGGACAGACCGTACTCTGGAAACACCATATATTTT.

The sample holds many counts of this clonotype. The chain has TRBV29-1 and TRBJ2-1, with 10 positions matching TRBD2. Germline V gene sequence: CDR1 SQVTM, CDR2 ANQGSEA. This CDR3 comprises 15 residues. With V trimmed by 6 bases and J by 0 bases, 5 bases remained unmatched. In DNA, the CDR3 is TGCAGCGTCGCCGGGACTAGCGTCTCCTACAATGAGCAGTTCTTC. Residues: CSVAGTSVSYNEQFF.

The J gene is TRBJ2-1, the V gene TRBV24-1; 11 bases map to TRBD1. CDR1 KGHDR and CDR2 SFDVKD come from the germline V gene. J lost 6 bases, V lost 1 base, and 13 bases had no gene match. The CDR3 totals 19 residues. This CDR3 reads CATSDLVSKGTGGTNEQFF. The DNA of the CDR3 is TGTGCCACCAGTGATTTAGTTTCGAAGGGGACAGGGGGAACCAATGAGCAGTTCTTC.

This clonotype showed up just a few times. The rearrangement uses TRBV7-2 and TRBJ1-6; D remains ambiguous. CDR3 length: 17 amino acids. CDR1 and CDR2 (germline): SGHTA, FQGNSA. With 5 bases removed from V and 8 bases from J, the gap between germline ends came to 22 bases. The CDR3 sequence is CASSLSPRQTRDSPLHF. In nucleotides, the CDR3 is TGTGCCAGCAGCCTTAGTCCGCGGCAGACGAGGGATTCACCCCTCCACTTT.

The chain combines TRBV11-2 with TRBJ1-2; unclear D gene. CDR3 size: 14 residues. CDR1 is SGHAT, CDR2 FQNNGV, per germline. The ends were cut back, 2 bases at V and 4 bases at J, with 11 bases in the middle. CDR3 sequence: CASSLSEGAYGYTF. The CDR3 bases are TGTGCCAGCAGCTTATCGGAGGGTGCCTATGGCTACACCTTC.